Listed below are T cell receptor beta chains from one sample, sequenced in a study of vaccination effects on CD4 cells after COVID-19. For these TCRs, the target antigens are not known. Clones were read by immunoSEQ multiplex PCR, and TCRdb kept only the in-frame ones, dropping some. The profile shows 20,000 to 25,000 clones, 65% to 80% of them singletons. The sample was CD4+ T cells from PBMCs cultured without peptide, taken before COVID-19 vaccination. These receptors were collected from a human donor who received a COVID-19 vaccine. CDR3s include the opening cysteine and the closing phenylalanine or tryptophan. D genes are given only for firm matches. A clone size is listed for some rows: how often the clone was seen (once, few, many), or a class if it is expanded.

size: -
V: TRBV18
D: -
J: TRBJ2-3
DNA: TGTGCCAGCTCACCAGGGACTCGGGATACGCAGTATTTT
CDR3: CASSPGTRDTQYF

size: -
V: TRBV7-2
D: TRBD2
J: TRBJ2-3
DNA: TGTGCCAGCAGCTCGTACGGGGCGGGAGTAAGGGATACGCAGTATTTT
CDR3: CASSSYGAGVRDTQYF

size: few
V: TRBV3-1/TRBV3-2
D: TRBD2
J: TRBJ2-3
DNA: TGTGCCAGCAGCCCTGGGACTAGCGGAACAGATACGCAGTATTTT
CDR3: CASSPGTSGTDTQYF

size: -
V: TRBV6-5
D: TRBD1
J: TRBJ2-2
DNA: TGTGCCAGCAGCGGACAGGGTACCGGGGAGCTGTTTTTT
CDR3: CASSGQGTGELFF

size: few
V: TRBV7-2
D: -
J: TRBJ2-1
DNA: TGTGCCAGCAGCTTAGTTAGGACGAATTACAATGAGCAGTTCTTC
CDR3: CASSLVRTNYNEQFF

size: -
V: TRBV9
D: TRBD2
J: TRBJ2-5
DNA: TGTGCCAGCAGCGTGACTAGCGGGGGGTTGTACCAAGAGACCCAGTACTTC
CDR3: CASSVTSGGLYQETQYF

size: -
V: TRBV6-1
D: -
J: TRBJ2-7
DNA: TGTGCCAGCAGTGAATTCCCCACCTACGAGCAGTACTTC
CDR3: CASSEFPTYEQYF

size: -
V: TRBV6-2/TRBV6-3
D: TRBD1
J: TRBJ1-5
DNA: TGTGCCAGCAGTTCCCTGTTCGGGACAGGGAAATCCCAGCCCCAGCATTTT
CDR3: CASSSLFGTGKSQPQHF

size: -
V: TRBV5-4
D: TRBD1
J: TRBJ1-4
DNA: TGTGCCAGCAGCAGACAGGGGTCAAGTGAAAAACTGTTTTTT
CDR3: CASSRQGSSEKLFF

size: -
V: TRBV7-9
D: -
J: TRBJ1-2
DNA: TGTGCCAGCAGCTTATACGGTGGCTACACCTTC
CDR3: CASSLYGGYTF

size: -
V: TRBV6-5
D: -
J: TRBJ2-2
DNA: TGTGCCAGCGGCTACGACAGACTTACCACCGGGGAGCTGTTTTTT
CDR3: CASGYDRLTTGELFF

size: -
V: TRBV27
D: -
J: TRBJ2-5
DNA: TGTGCCAGCAGTTTTGTCGGGACATCAGAGACCCAGTACTTC
CDR3: CASSFVGTSETQYF

size: -
V: TRBV9
D: -
J: TRBJ1-2
DNA: TGTGCCAGCAGCGTAGATGAGGTAATGGTCTATGGCTACACCTTC
CDR3: CASSVDEVMVYGYTF

size: few
V: TRBV2
D: -
J: TRBJ1-1
DNA: TGTGCCAGCAGTGACAGGGGCCTCTTGAACACTGAAGCTTTCTTT
CDR3: CASSDRGLLNTEAFF

size: -
V: TRBV28
D: TRBD2
J: TRBJ2-3
DNA: TGTGCCAGCAACTCGGGAGGGGGGACAGATACGCAGTATTTT
CDR3: CASNSGGGTDTQYF

size: -
V: TRBV19
D: -
J: TRBJ1-2
DNA: TGTGCCAGTAGTGAGGACATCCAGCGGGCCTACACCTTC
CDR3: CASSEDIQRAYTF

size: -
V: TRBV2
D: -
J: TRBJ1-5
DNA: TGTGCCAGCAGGTTTCGGGTAACTGGGAGTCAGCCCCAGCATTTT
CDR3: CASRFRVTGSQPQHF

size: -
V: TRBV3-1/TRBV3-2
D: TRBD1
J: TRBJ1-1
DNA: TGTGCCAGCAGCCACCTGACAGGGACTGAAGCTTTCTTT
CDR3: CASSHLTGTEAFF

size: few
V: TRBV6-1
D: -
J: TRBJ1-5
DNA: TGTGCCAGCAGTGACGAAAGAGGTCAGCCCCAGCATTTT
CDR3: CASSDERGQPQHF

size: once
V: TRBV7-7
D: -
J: TRBJ2-5
DNA: TGTGCTAGCAGCTTTGGGCGCGAGTGGAGGGAGACCCAGTACTTC
CDR3: CASSFGREWRETQYF

size: -
V: TRBV3-1/TRBV3-2
D: -
J: TRBJ1-2
DNA: TGTGCCAGCAGCCAAGAGACTGTTGGGCCGGGTGATGGCTACACCTTC
CDR3: CASSQETVGPGDGYTF

size: -
V: TRBV4-3
D: TRBD1
J: TRBJ2-6
DNA: TGCGCCAGCAGCCAAGCTTTGGACAGGGGGCGGGCTGGGGCCAACGTCCTGACTTTC
CDR3: CASSQALDRGRAGANVLTF

size: -
V: TRBV7-2
D: TRBD1
J: TRBJ1-2
DNA: TGTGCCAGCAGCGCCTCAGGGGGCGCCGGCTATGGCTACACCTTC
CDR3: CASSASGGAGYGYTF

size: -
V: TRBV7-2
D: -
J: TRBJ2-7
DNA: TGTGCCAGCAGCTACTCCCGGGACTCCTACGAGCAGTACTTC
CDR3: CASSYSRDSYEQYF

size: -
V: TRBV13
D: -
J: TRBJ1-3
DNA: TGTGCCAGCAGCTCCTACCGGGACACCCAGTTGAGTGCTGGAAACACCATATATTTT
CDR3: CASSSYRDTQLSAGNTIYF

size: few
V: TRBV5-1
D: -
J: TRBJ1-2
DNA: TGCGCCAGCAGCCCCCTTAGAAGGGAGGCTAACTATGGCTACACCTTC
CDR3: CASSPLRREANYGYTF

size: -
V: TRBV6-5
D: -
J: TRBJ1-3
DNA: TGTGCCGCTAGGCGGTTTACGGCAAACACCATATATTTT
CDR3: CAARRFTANTIYF

size: -
V: TRBV6-5
D: -
J: TRBJ1-1
DNA: TGTGCCAGCAGCCTAACCTCGGCCGCTGAAGCTTTCTTT
CDR3: CASSLTSAAEAFF

size: few
V: TRBV5-6
D: -
J: TRBJ1-2
DNA: TGTGCCAGCAGCTTGGGGCAGAGCAACTATGGCTACACCTTC
CDR3: CASSLGQSNYGYTF

size: few
V: TRBV2
D: TRBD2
J: TRBJ2-1
DNA: TGTGCCAGCAGGGACGGCAGACTAGCGGGAGGGGCCTACAATGAGCAGTTCTTC
CDR3: CASRDGRLAGGAYNEQFF

size: few
V: TRBV28
D: -
J: TRBJ2-7
DNA: TGTGCCAGCAGTTTAATGGCCTACGAGCAGTACTTC
CDR3: CASSLMAYEQYF

size: -
V: TRBV10-1
D: TRBD2
J: TRBJ2-5
DNA: TGCGCCAGCAGTGAGGGCGGGAGGGCCGGAGAGACCCAGTACTTC
CDR3: CASSEGGRAGETQYF

size: -
V: TRBV18
D: -
J: TRBJ1-3
DNA: TGTGCCAGCTCACTTGACCACCCGCAAGGAAACACCATATATTTT
CDR3: CASSLDHPQGNTIYF

size: -
V: TRBV30
D: -
J: TRBJ2-3
DNA: TGTGCCTACCGCAGGCAGGGTAGCACAGATACGCAGTATTTT
CDR3: CAYRRQGSTDTQYF

size: once
V: TRBV5-1
D: -
J: TRBJ1-6
DNA: TGCGCCAGCAGCTTGGGGGGGAAGGCCGATTCACCCCTCCACTTT
CDR3: CASSLGGKADSPLHF

size: -
V: TRBV6-6
D: -
J: TRBJ1-1
DNA: TGTGCCAGCAGTCCGCCCGCCGAGACGGCTGAAGCTTTCTTT
CDR3: CASSPPAETAEAFF

size: once
V: TRBV5-8
D: -
J: TRBJ1-2
DNA: TGTGCCAGCAGCCAGCGTCGGTTTGGCTATGGCTACACCTTC
CDR3: CASSQRRFGYGYTF

size: -
V: TRBV5-4
D: -
J: TRBJ2-3
DNA: TGTGCCAGCAGTGGTGGGGATACGCAGTATTTT
CDR3: CASSGGDTQYF

size: -
V: TRBV7-9
D: TRBD1
J: TRBJ2-1
DNA: TGTGCCAGCAGCACGAGGACAGGGGGACCCTACAATGAGCAGTTCTTC
CDR3: CASSTRTGGPYNEQFF

size: -
V: TRBV15
D: -
J: TRBJ2-7
DNA: TGTGCCACCAGCAGAGACCGCGCCAGCTACGAGCAGTACTTC
CDR3: CATSRDRASYEQYF

size: -
V: TRBV14
D: TRBD1
J: TRBJ1-6
DNA: TGTGCCAGCAGCCAAGTCCGAGCAGGGGGATCACCCCTCCACTTT
CDR3: CASSQVRAGGSPLHF

size: -
V: TRBV20-1
D: -
J: TRBJ2-2
DNA: TGCAGTGCTAGTCGTCACGGGGAGCTGTTTTTT
CDR3: CSASRHGELFF

size: -
V: TRBV7-2
D: TRBD2
J: TRBJ2-1
DNA: TGTGCCAGCACCGTGAGCGGGGGCACCTACAATGAGCAGTTCTTC
CDR3: CASTVSGGTYNEQFF

size: -
V: TRBV5-1
D: -
J: TRBJ1-6
DNA: TGCGCCAGCAGCTTGGGGGGAGGCAATTCACCCCTCCACTTT
CDR3: CASSLGGGNSPLHF

size: -
V: TRBV29-1
D: TRBD1
J: TRBJ1-1
DNA: TGCAGCGTTGACGGGACAGGATACACTGAAGCTTTCTTT
CDR3: CSVDGTGYTEAFF

size: -
V: TRBV28
D: -
J: TRBJ1-5
DNA: TGTGCCAGCCTCATCAATCAGCCCCAGCATTTT
CDR3: CASLINQPQHF

size: -
V: TRBV11-2
D: TRBD2
J: TRBJ2-7
DNA: TGTGCCAGCAGCGCAGCCCTAGCGGAGCCCTACGAGCAGTACTTC
CDR3: CASSAALAEPYEQYF